The rows below give T cell receptor beta chains drawn from one sample of a study of CD8+ T cells in alopecia areata. Using immunoSEQ multiplex PCR, the repertoire was profiled, and TCRdb retains in-frame clones only, with some absent. Of over 200,000 clones listed, under 70% are singletons. Sample: CD4+ T cells sorted from blood, taken at week 4, from a patient treated with tofacitinib. These receptors were obtained from a human donor with alopecia areata. CDR3s include the opening cysteine and the closing phenylalanine or tryptophan. Fields, in order: clone size, J gene, V gene, D gene, CDR3 DNA, CDR3 protein. A D gene is named only where the DNA matches it firmly. Rows give clone size only sometimes, using once, few, many, or a class for an expanded clone.

abundance: .
j_gene: TRBJ2-3
v_gene: TRBV14
d_gene: .
CDR3nt: TGTGCCAGCAGCCCCGGGGGACAGGATACGCAGTATTTT
CDR3aa: CASSPGGQDTQYF

abundance: few
j_gene: TRBJ2-1
v_gene: TRBV7-2
d_gene: TRBD2
CDR3nt: TGTGCCAGCAGTTCAAGCCCGACTAGCGGGGGCCTGACTAACAATGAGCAGTTCTTC
CDR3aa: CASSSSPTSGGLTNNEQFF

abundance: .
j_gene: TRBJ2-5
v_gene: TRBV5-4
d_gene: TRBD2
CDR3nt: TGTGCCAGCAGCCTAGGGACTAGCGGACAAGAGACCCAGTACTTC
CDR3aa: CASSLGTSGQETQYF

abundance: .
j_gene: TRBJ2-5
v_gene: TRBV27
d_gene: .
CDR3nt: TGTGCCAGCAGACCAGGGATTGGGGCCCAGTACTTC
CDR3aa: CASRPGIGAQYF

abundance: few
j_gene: TRBJ2-1
v_gene: TRBV15
d_gene: .
CDR3nt: TGTGCCACCAGCAGGCACAGGGTGCCTGAGCAGTTCTTC
CDR3aa: CATSRHRVPEQFF

abundance: few
j_gene: TRBJ2-3
v_gene: TRBV10-3
d_gene: TRBD1
CDR3nt: TGTGCCATCAGTGAGTCGCAAGGGGGCGTGATTACAGATACGCAGTATTTT
CDR3aa: CAISESQGGVITDTQYF

abundance: .
j_gene: TRBJ2-5
v_gene: TRBV5-1
d_gene: TRBD2
CDR3nt: TGCGCCAGCAGCTTGGGAAACAGCGGGGAGGAGACCCAGTACTTC
CDR3aa: CASSLGNSGEETQYF

abundance: .
j_gene: TRBJ2-1
v_gene: TRBV6-5
d_gene: TRBD1
CDR3nt: TGTGCCAGCAGTTACGGCGGACAGGGGCACAATGAGCAGTTCTTC
CDR3aa: CASSYGGQGHNEQFF

abundance: .
j_gene: TRBJ2-5
v_gene: TRBV15
d_gene: .
CDR3nt: TGTGCCACCAGCAGAGATCAGGGACGTCAGTACTTC
CDR3aa: CATSRDQGRQYF

abundance: .
j_gene: TRBJ1-2
v_gene: TRBV30
d_gene: .
CDR3nt: TGTGCCTGGAGTTTCACCGGGGGGGGCTATGGCTACACCTTC
CDR3aa: CAWSFTGGGYGYTF

abundance: .
j_gene: TRBJ1-6
v_gene: TRBV9
d_gene: .
CDR3nt: TGTGCCAGCAGCGCTAGGGTACTTAATTCACCCCTCCACTTT
CDR3aa: CASSARVLNSPLHF

abundance: .
j_gene: TRBJ2-7
v_gene: TRBV7-2
d_gene: TRBD1
CDR3nt: TGTGCCAGCAGCTCATCGACAGGGGGAGGATACGAGCAGTACTTC
CDR3aa: CASSSSTGGGYEQYF

abundance: .
j_gene: TRBJ2-7
v_gene: TRBV19
d_gene: TRBD2
CDR3nt: TGTGCCAGTAGTCTCGGACTAGATCGACCCTACGAGCAGTACTTC
CDR3aa: CASSLGLDRPYEQYF

abundance: .
j_gene: TRBJ1-1
v_gene: TRBV2
d_gene: .
CDR3nt: TGTGCCAGCAGTGAATGGGGTATGAACACTGAAGCTTTCTTT
CDR3aa: CASSEWGMNTEAFF

abundance: once
j_gene: TRBJ2-7
v_gene: TRBV10-3
d_gene: TRBD2
CDR3nt: TGTGCCATCAGTGATTTTAGCGGGGGGCCCTACGAGCAGTACTTC
CDR3aa: CAISDFSGGPYEQYF

abundance: .
j_gene: TRBJ1-5
v_gene: TRBV11-2
d_gene: .
CDR3nt: TGTGCCAGCAGCTCGACAGAAAATCAGCCCCAGCATTTT
CDR3aa: CASSSTENQPQHF

abundance: .
j_gene: TRBJ1-5
v_gene: TRBV5-1
d_gene: TRBD1
CDR3nt: TGCGCCAGCAGCTTGACAGGGGCTCGGTTTCAGCCCCAGCATTTT
CDR3aa: CASSLTGARFQPQHF

abundance: .
j_gene: TRBJ2-1
v_gene: TRBV11-2
d_gene: TRBD2
CDR3nt: TGTGCCAGCAGCGTTGGGCGGGGGGTCTACAATGAGCAGTTCTTC
CDR3aa: CASSVGRGVYNEQFF

abundance: .
j_gene: TRBJ2-7
v_gene: TRBV30
d_gene: .
CDR3nt: TGTGCCTGGAGTTCCCAGGCAGGGAGCGAGCAGTACTTC
CDR3aa: CAWSSQAGSEQYF

abundance: .
j_gene: TRBJ2-2
v_gene: TRBV6-5
d_gene: TRBD1
CDR3nt: TGTGCCAGCAGCTGGGACAGGGGAACCGGGGAGCTGTTTTTT
CDR3aa: CASSWDRGTGELFF

abundance: few
j_gene: TRBJ1-1
v_gene: TRBV5-4
d_gene: .
CDR3nt: TGTGCCAGCAGCTTGGCCTTGATGGGACTGAACACTGAAGCTTTCTTT
CDR3aa: CASSLALMGLNTEAFF

abundance: few
j_gene: TRBJ2-5
v_gene: TRBV29-1
d_gene: .
CDR3nt: TGCAGCGTTGAGCGGGGAGAGACCCAGTACTTC
CDR3aa: CSVERGETQYF

abundance: .
j_gene: TRBJ2-5
v_gene: TRBV2
d_gene: .
CDR3nt: TGTGCCAGCAACCGATGGGGGCAGGAGACCCAGTACTTC
CDR3aa: CASNRWGQETQYF

abundance: .
j_gene: TRBJ2-5
v_gene: TRBV6-5
d_gene: .
CDR3nt: TGTGCCAGCGGGGGGTCCCTGACCCGAGAGACCCAGTACTTC
CDR3aa: CASGGSLTRETQYF

abundance: .
j_gene: TRBJ1-4
v_gene: TRBV5-1
d_gene: TRBD1
CDR3nt: TGCGCCAGCAGCTCCCGGACAGGGGGTGAAAAACTGTTTTTT
CDR3aa: CASSSRTGGEKLFF

abundance: .
j_gene: TRBJ2-5
v_gene: TRBV4-1
d_gene: TRBD1
CDR3nt: TGCGCCAGCAGCCAAGGTGGGGACAGGAAAAAGACCCAGTACTTC
CDR3aa: CASSQGGDRKKTQYF

abundance: .
j_gene: TRBJ1-1
v_gene: TRBV5-6
d_gene: .
CDR3nt: TGTGCCAGCAGCTTGTACCAGACCGTGAACACTGAAGCTTTCTTT
CDR3aa: CASSLYQTVNTEAFF